Following are 20 T cell receptor beta chains from one sample sequenced in a study of cytomegalovirus exposure and HLA in healthy donors. PCR amplification relied on 60 Vbeta primers (plus 13 Jbeta primers). Libraries were prepared by immunoSEQ multiplex PCR; TCRdb keeps only in-frame clonotypes and omits some of them. In the table there are roughly 160,000 clones, roughly 85% of which are singletons. The sequencing sample was made of PBMCs. The receptor source for this set is a boy under 10 years old in good health and CMV-seronegative.

In its sample, this clone was seen once. V and J are TRBV6-6 and TRBJ2-1; 9 bases align to TRBD2. V shed 1 base, J shed 7 bases, and the junction held 5 bases outside the gene matches. This CDR3 is 15 amino acids long. From germline, CDR1 is MNHNY and CDR2 SVGAGI (reference sequence). This CDR3 is CASSYFSGGTNEQFF. Here the CDR3 DNA reads TGTGCCAGCAGTTACTTTAGCGGGGGTACGAATGAGCAGTTCTTC.

This chain connects TRBV9 to TRBJ2-7, with D possibly matching TRBD2 (6 bases). This CDR3 spans 16 amino acids. V lost 0 bases, J lost 5 bases, and 18 bases lay in between. Germline V gene lookup returns CDR1 SGDLS and CDR2 YYNGEE. The CDR3 loop reads CASSVGVGEALDEQYF. The CDR3 coding sequence is TGTGCCAGCAGCGTAGGAGTAGGGGAGGCCCTTGACGAGCAGTACTTC.

About this clone: One end of the junction fails to match germline, which may point to a read error. The chain has TRBV7-7 and TRBJ2-7, with 9 bases aligning to TRBD2. CDR1 and CDR2 (germline): SSHAT, FNYEAQ (reference sequence). The CDR3 sequence is 14 residues long. CDR3 nucleotides: TGTGCTAGCAGCCAGGGACTAGCATCCTACGAGCAGTACTTC. Encoded protein: CASSQGLASYEQYF.

The genes are TRBV6-1 and TRBJ1-4; D is ambiguous. CDR3 length equals 13 residues. Germline V gene lookup returns CDR1 MNHNS and CDR2 SASEGT. Trimming removed 8 bases at V and 8 bases at J, with 15 bases between. Written as DNA, the CDR3 is TGTGCCAGCCTCCCGGCTCCGGGAGAAAAACTGTTTTTT. Translating it yields CASLPAPGEKLFF.

The V and J genes are TRBV4-1 and TRBJ1-2; D remains ambiguous. Trimming shortened V by 0 bases and J by 8 bases, and 10 bases separated the two germline ends. The germline gives CDR1 MGHRA, CDR2 YSYEKL. The CDR3 is 13 amino acids. The CDR3 region has the DNA TGCGCCAGCAGCCAAGAGCCCCAGTGGGGCTACACCTTC. Amino acid sequence: CASSQEPQWGYTF.

The chain links TRBV27 to TRBJ2-5, with 8 bases identical to TRBD1. Gene TRBJ2-7 matches the end of the DNA better, so the J call may be wrong. CDR3 size: 16 residues. CDR1 and CDR2 (germline): MNHEY, SMNVEV (reference sequence). The CDR3 loop reads CASSLSVGQAPYEQYF. The CDR3 nucleotides are TGTGCCAGCAGTTTATCGGTGGGACAGGCCCCCTACGAGCAGTACTTC.

The chain links TRBV27 to TRBJ2-7; TRBD1 or TRBD2 may be the D gene (5 bases each). The CDR3 is 11 amino acids. The V end lost 6 bases, the J end lost 2 bases, and 5 bases lay between the germline ends. Germline V gene lookup returns CDR1 MNHEY and CDR2 SMNVEV (reference sequence). CDR3 in amino acids: CASRGAYEQYV. In DNA form, the CDR3 reads TGTGCCAGCAGGGGGGCCTACGAGCAGTACGTC.

The chain joins TRBV6-5 to TRBJ1-2; a weak D match, TRBD1 (6 bases). V lost 6 bases, J lost 7 bases, and 12 bases lay in between. This CDR3 is built from 12 residues. Germline CDR1 MNHEY, CDR2 SVGAGI. The CDR3 nucleotides read TGTGCCAGCAGAACCCGACAGGCTGGCTACACCTTC. The encoded protein is CASRTRQAGYTF.

J is TRBJ2-3 and V is TRBV13; 9 positions match TRBD2. From germline, CDR1 is PRHDT and CDR2 FYEKMQ (reference sequence). The CDR3 extends over 16 amino acids. With 1 base clipped from V and 5 bases from J, the junction kept 7 bases outside the gene matches. CDR3 bases: TGTGCCAGCAGCTTAGAAGGCAGCGGGGGGATAGATACGCAGTATTTT. Amino acids: CASSLEGSGGIDTQYF.

The gene calls are TRBV6-5 and TRBJ2-7, with 10 bases that match TRBD2. Trimming removed 10 bases from V and 6 bases from J; junction bases left unmatched: 15. CDR1 and CDR2 (germline): MNHEY, SVGAGI. This CDR3 spans 15 amino acids. The DNA for the CDR3 is TGTGCCACCTCGAACCTAGCGGGAGTCCGCTTCGAGCAGTACTTC. Translating gives CATSNLAGVRFEQYF.

CDR3 nucleotides: TGCGCCAGCAGTGACGGAGCAACTTCCAACGAGCAGTACTTC. Protein: CASSDGATSNEQYF. J is TRBJ2-7 and V is TRBV10-1; no reliable D call. This CDR3 contains 14 residues. With 3 bases removed from V and 5 bases from J, the gap between germline ends came to 14 bases. The germline gives CDR1 WNHNN, CDR2 SYGVQD (reference sequence).

This clone was seen just once. This sequence joins TRBV4-2 and TRBJ2-1, with TRBD1 matching over 7 bases. The germline CDR1 and CDR2 sequences are LGHNA and YNFKEQ. The CDR3 is made up of 13 amino acids. The V segment lost 3 bases and the J segment 7 bases; nucleotides outside the gene matches: 3. The CDR3 protein is CASSQTGLNEQFF. CDR3 DNA: TGTGCCAGCAGCCAGACAGGGCTAAATGAGCAGTTCTTC.

The chain uses TRBV10-2 and TRBJ1-2; TRBD1 agrees at 7 bases. V was clipped by 0 bases and J by 4 bases; unmatched bases: 11. This CDR3 is built from 17 residues. CDR1 and CDR2 (germline): WSHSY, SAAADI. The CDR3 bases are TGCGCCAGCAGTGAGTCGAATCCTCTGCGGACAGGCTATGGCTACACCTTC. Translated: CASSESNPLRTGYGYTF.

The chain uses TRBV2 and TRBJ1-1; D is unresolved. Germline V gene sequence: CDR1 SNHLY, CDR2 FYNNEI. CDR3 size: 15 residues. Deletions cut 8 bases from V and 0 bases from J, with 16 bases between. In nucleotides, the CDR3 is TGTGCCAGCTTAGGCGGGATCCTGATGAACACTGAAGCTTTCTTT. Translated: CASLGGILMNTEAFF.

This rearrangement joins TRBV4-2 to TRBJ1-1, with TRBD1 matching over 7 bases. The germline V gene has CDR1 LGHNA and CDR2 YNFKEQ. This CDR3 is built from 15 residues. J lost 1 base, V lost 7 bases, and 9 bases had no gene match. In nucleotides, the CDR3 is TGTGCCAGCACCCCCCTGACAGGGCAGAACACTGAAGCTTTCTTT. Residues: CASTPLTGQNTEAFF.

This chain uses TRBV15 with TRBJ2-5; maybe TRBD2 (5 bases). This CDR3 spans 15 amino acids. Trimming cost V 0 bases and J 5 bases, with 13 bases left between them. Per germline, CDR1 LNHNV and CDR2 YYDKDF (reference sequence). As DNA, the CDR3 is TGTGCCACCAGCAGAGAGGCTAGCCCTGGGGAGACCCAGTACTTC. Translated, it gives CATSREASPGETQYF.

This clone was found a few times. This sequence joins TRBV28 and TRBJ1-2, with 7 bases matching TRBD1. Germline V gives CDR1 MDHEN, CDR2 SYDVKM. V trimming: 3 bases; J trimming: 6 bases; junction bases outside the gene matches: 4. This CDR3 has 13 amino acids. The CDR3: CASSFEGADGYTF. The CDR3 DNA follows: TGTGCCAGCAGTTTCGAGGGGGCGGATGGCTACACCTTC.

The rearrangement links TRBV6-6 to TRBJ1-2, with a tentative D call TRBD1 (6 bases). There are 14 residues in the CDR3. CDR1 is MNHNY and CDR2 is SVGAGI in the germline V gene (reference sequence). Trimming pared 6 bases from V and 4 bases from J, leaving 15 bases between. The CDR3 loop reads CASRSRQVVYGYTF. The DNA for the CDR3 is TGTGCCAGCAGATCCAGACAGGTGGTCTATGGCTACACCTTC.

The J gene is TRBJ1-5, the V gene TRBV2; unclear D gene. Germline CDR1 is SNHLY and CDR2 is FYNNEI. V lost 7 bases and J 0 bases, leaving 10 bases between the germline ends. The CDR3 has 14 amino acids. The CDR3 sequence is CASKRAASNQPQHF. The CDR3 region has the DNA TGTGCCAGCAAGAGGGCAGCTAGCAATCAGCCCCAGCATTTT.

J is TRBJ2-2 and V is TRBV2; 9 nucleotides agree with TRBD2. This CDR3 contains 14 residues. Trimming at V came to 2 bases and at J to 7 bases, leaving 2 bases not matched to a gene. Germline-derived CDR1 and CDR2 are SNHLY and FYNNEI. In DNA form, the CDR3 reads TGTGCCAGCAGTGAACGCGGGGGGGGCGGGGAGCTGTTTTTT. It encodes CASSERGGGGELFF.